Here is one T cell receptor (beta chain) with its context. Its target antigen remains unknown. No much larger clone exists at a distance of one base, and base qualities are not known. Additional DNA sequences in this sample encode the identical CDR3. Whole blood was collected in K2EDTA tubes by collaborating institutions according to the institutions' own protocols. For TCRbeta analysis, collaborators shipped samples as frozen whole blood, isolated PBMCs, or DNA extracted from either of those sample types. Taken from the germline V gene, the CDR1 and CDR2 loops are MNHEY and SVGAGI. Counted from cysteine to phenylalanine, this CDR3 has 13 amino acids. The only DNA kept is the CDR3, 39 bases in frame from the first base. Cut back by 5 bases and 4 bases, the V and J ends lie 9 bases apart. These data are taken from a study of blood T cell repertoires in COVID-19 (TCRdb year 2020). About the study as a whole: Samples from collaborators originated in the United States, Italy and Spain and spanned both the acute and convalescent phases of COVID-19. The material from the prospective study consisted of cDNA or gDNA derived from T cells, B-cell-depleted T cells, or PBMCs. Deeply sampled blood TCRbeta repertoires from subjects exposed to, actively infected with, or recovered from COVID-19 were included in the dataset. The repertoires were released in a freely available public database intended as a resource for research on the immune response to SARS-CoV-2. HLA class I and class II types, where available, came from metadata supplied by the sample provider rather than from assay-based typing. The sample metadata nearly always contained a de-identified subject ID, COVID-19 status, age in years and sex. Samples were obtained from the ongoing ImmuneRACE study (first 160 participants) and from 1,254 subjects provided by 6 global collaborators.

TCRbeta CDR3 regions were amplified from genomic DNA by means of the immunoSEQ Assay, a bias-controlled multiplex PCR. In the authors' own workflow: Within the assay, amplification of reference gene primers was used to estimate how many nucleated cells each sample contained. Sequence reads were collapsed and filtered to measure the absolute abundance of every unique TCRbeta CDR3 rearrangement. For each sample, productive Simpson clonality was calculated by taking the square root of Simpson's diversity index across productive rearrangements. TCRdb provides this immuneACCESS table in a form limited to in-frame rearrangements. Some clones are lacking; in checked studies, under half of them reflect an unresolved V gene, and why the rest are absent is not known. V, J and clone size reflect that table, while D and trimming were determined from the DNA. Present in this sample are 110,000 or so clones, over 70% of which were seen just once. The biggest ten clones account for less than 2% of the sample.

Overall study outcomes, separate from this receptor: The quantity of clinical and demographic metadata differed by source and by participant and was supplied without curation.

The receptor's source is a man aged 50 to 59 with acute or convalescent COVID-19. The chain joins TRBV6-5 to TRBJ1-5; 6 matching bases give a weak D call of TRBD1. Source material: peripheral blood. The CDR3 here reads CASSTGRNQPQHF. The nucleotide sequence reads as follows: TGTGCCAGCAGTACAGGGCGTAATCAGCCCCAGCATTTT.